The rows below give T cell receptor beta chains drawn from one sample of a study of T-cell reconstitution after alpha-beta-depleted transplantation in children. One entry per CDR3 protein, called by TCRdb with MiXCR from the PCR reads. The table lists over 400,000 distinct CDR3 sequences, roughly 43% of them singletons, with roughly a quarter in the top ten. Specimen: PBMCs, collected before TCRalphabeta/CD19-depleted stem cell transplant. Source of these receptors: a girl aged 2-10 years with aplastic anemia, due to receive a stem cell transplant. The CDR3 runs from the conserved cysteine through the conserved F or W. D genes are given only for firm matches. Clone size appears in some rows only: once, few, many, or a class for an expanded clone.

J	V	size	D	DNA	CDR3
TRBJ1-2	TRBV20-1	.	TRBD1	TGCAGTGCTAGGTTCGGCAGGGGGGGAAACTATGGCTACACCTTC	CSARFGRGGNYGYTF
TRBJ2-7	TRBV12-3/TRBV12-4	.	TRBD1	TGTGCCAGCAGTTTAGCGGGACAGTACGAGCAGTACTTC	CASSLAGQYEQYF
TRBJ1-6	TRBV20-1	few	.	TGCAGTGCAAAAGAGAGGGAGGCCCCTACCTATAATTCACCCCTCCACTTT	CSAKEREAPTYNSPLHF
TRBJ1-6	TRBV20-1	few	.	TGCAGTGCTAGAGACGAGGGCCGAGGGAATTCACCCCTCCACTTT	CSARDEGRGNSPLHF
TRBJ2-1	TRBV7-8	many	.	TGTGCCAGCAGCTTACTCCGTAAGCACTCCTACAATGAGCAGTTCTTC	CASSLLRKHSYNEQFF
TRBJ2-6	TRBV30	.	.	TGTGCCTGGTCACAAGGGGGCTCTGGGGCCAACGTCCTGACTTTC	CAWSQGGSGANVLTF
TRBJ2-2	TRBV7-3	.	.	TGTGCCAGCAGCCCCACTGTCAGGGGAGACACCGGGGAGCTGTTTTTT	CASSPTVRGDTGELFF
TRBJ2-3	TRBV7-2	few	TRBD1	TGTGCCAGCAGCTTGCAGGGGGCGGTTAAGACAGATACGCAGTATTTT	CASSLQGAVKTDTQYF
TRBJ2-1	TRBV18	.	.	TGTGCCAGCTCACCACGCGGGGAGAATGAGCAGTTCTTC	CASSPRGENEQFF
TRBJ2-5	TRBV5-1	few	.	TGCGCCAGCAGCTTTTACAGCACCCAAGAGACCCAGTACTTC	CASSFYSTQETQYF
TRBJ1-5	TRBV5-1	few	.	TGCGCCAGCAGCAAAGACAACAATCAGCCCCAGCATTTT	CASSKDNNQPQHF
TRBJ2-2	TRBV5-1	few	TRBD1	TGCGCCAGCAGCTCAAGAGGACAGGGACCACCCGGGGAGCTGTTTTTT	CASSSRGQGPPGELFF
TRBJ1-5	TRBV6-5	.	.	TGTGCCAGCAGTTACTCGAAAGGGACGCGTCAGCCCCAGCATTTT	CASSYSKGTRQPQHF
TRBJ2-5	TRBV27	.	TRBD2	TGTGCCAGCAGTCCCACTAGCGGGAGGGCCCGGGTGGAGACCCAGTACTTC	CASSPTSGRARVETQYF
TRBJ2-2	TRBV5-1	.	TRBD2	TGCGCCAGCAGCTTGTTCGCGGGGGCGAACACCGGGGAGCTGTTTTTT	CASSLFAGANTGELFF
TRBJ2-3	TRBV5-1	many	.	TGCGCCAGCGGGTTAAGGCCAGTAGATACGCAGTATTTT	CASGLRPVDTQYF
TRBJ2-5	TRBV5-8	.	.	TGTGCCAGCAGCTTGGACGGCCCTAGGGCGGCCCAAGAGACCCAGTACTTC	CASSLDGPRAAQETQYF
TRBJ2-3	TRBV4-2	few	.	TGTGCCAGCAGCCAAGTGGACGAGGGGGATACGCAGTATTTT	CASSQVDEGDTQYF
TRBJ1-6	TRBV19	many	.	TGTGCCAGTAGTATGGAGCAGGGGTGGTCACCCCTCCACTTT	CASSMEQGWSPLHF
TRBJ2-7	TRBV5-1	.	TRBD1	TGCGCCAGCACGGACAGGACCTCCTACGAGCAGTACTTC	CASTDRTSYEQYF
TRBJ2-7	TRBV4-1	.	.	TGCGCCAGCAGCCAAGACAGGGTGGTGCAGTACTTC	CASSQDRVVQYF
TRBJ2-5	TRBV29-1	.	.	TGCAGCGTTGAAGACGAGGGAAATTTCGTGTACTTC	CSVEDEGNFVYF
TRBJ2-6	TRBV27	few	.	TGTGCCAGCAATCCGGGGCCCGGAGGATCTGGGGCCAACGTCCTGACTTTC	CASNPGPGGSGANVLTF
TRBJ1-2	TRBV28	.	TRBD1	TGTGCCAGCACTCCGGGACAGCACCAAACTAACTATGGCTACACCTTC	CASTPGQHQTNYGYTF
TRBJ2-7	TRBV7-2	many	.	TGTGCCAGCAGCTTATTTAAGGGGCCTTACGAGCAGTACTTC	CASSLFKGPYEQYF
TRBJ2-3	TRBV7-2	few	.	TGTGCCAGCAGCTTCCCTACCGCCCGGGGCACAGATACGCAGTATTTT	CASSFPTARGTDTQYF
TRBJ1-1	TRBV20-1	.	.	TGCAGTGCAGCACGTGGGGCGAACACTGAAGCTTTCTTT	CSAARGANTEAFF
TRBJ2-5	TRBV10-3	.	.	TGTGCCATCAGTGGTGGTCAAGAGACCCAGTACTTC	CAISGGQETQYF
TRBJ1-1	TRBV6-1	once	.	TGTGCCAGCAGTCAGAGGAGCAGGGTGGGCTTGAACACTGAAGCTTTCTTT	CASSQRSRVGLNTEAFF
TRBJ1-3	TRBV5-4	.	.	TGTGCCAGCAGCTTGGGGGAGTACTCTGGAAACACCATATATTTT	CASSLGEYSGNTIYF
TRBJ2-4	TRBV5-1	.	.	TGCGCCAGCAGCTTGGGTAACAGGGAAGCCAAAAACATTCAGTACTTC	CASSLGNREAKNIQYF
TRBJ2-5	TRBV5-1	many	.	TGCGCCAGCAGCTCTAGTACGGATGGGGGGATCCAGTACTTC	CASSSSTDGGIQYF
TRBJ1-2	TRBV7-3	.	.	TGTGCCAGCAGCTCAACCAATTCGGGCCCCTATGGCTACACCTTC	CASSSTNSGPYGYTF